This TCR beta chain originates from a study of cytomegalovirus exposure and HLA in healthy donors (dated by TCRdb to about 2017). Background on the whole study: An earlier analysis of approximately 640 of the donors reported roughly 300 Gb of sequence data and 120 million or so unique TCR beta sequences from 190 million or so T cells. Around 300 gigabases of sequencing data and approximately 85 million unique TCR sequences were included in an early release covering about 600 HLA-typed donors. Of the 350 to 400 genotyped donors, about 80% fell in the genetic ancestry cluster associated with self-reported Caucasian donors. The aim of the study was to test whether cataloging public T cell receptors could identify signatures of past pathogen exposure. The study used immunosequencing to profile the T cell repertoires of some 600 subjects and linked those repertoires to cytomegalovirus serostatus. Along with the approximately 620-subject first cohort, a separate validation cohort of over a hundred different subjects was used. To predict cytomegalovirus infection status, the study brought together high-throughput TCR immunosequencing, statistical association of individual TCRs with disease status, and machine learning. A later analysis re-analyzed previously published TCR beta repertoires from 550 to 700 donors and added high-resolution HLA genotyping to study TCR occurrence patterns. In the later analysis, no new phenotypic data were used to find candidate immune exposures; instead, reliance was placed on TCR beta sequences and their occurrence across donors. An earlier analysis of approximately 500 of the donors applied high-throughput TCR beta sequencing to assess whether each TCR beta V gene segment acted as functional or pseudogenic. Donor age, sex, ethnicity and CMV serostatus were collected together with the repertoire data. A later genetic analysis took genome-wide SNP genotypes for about 60% of the roughly 670 donors and used that subset as a discovery cohort. Every repertoire in the discovery cohort had been generated on one and the same sequencing platform. Both class I and class II loci were covered by HLA typing, at four-digit resolution. The number of typed donors differed by locus: roughly 629-640 for A, B, C, DRB1 and DQB1; roughly 510 for DQA1; 606 for DPA1; and about 450 for DPB1. Because of strong linkage in the cohort, roughly five DR-DQ haplotypes were treated as single units for association and clustering. Among about 390 genotyped donors of the cohort, an average of about 240,000 unique TCR beta nucleotide sequences were sequenced per donor, about a sixth of them non-productive. Study-wide findings and limitations: In a later analysis, HLA-associated TCR beta chains showed more clonal expansion and lower generation probabilities than non-associated chains that were equally common. At a false discovery rate of 0.05, a later analysis linked some 17,000 TCR beta sequences to specific HLA alleles. The presence/absence analyses assumed that sequencing depth was roughly uniform across donors, and that assumption may not be true. In a later analysis, most CMV-associated TCR beta chains were found to appear HLA-restricted, with HLA associations seemingly driven largely by CMV exposure. A group of highly shared sequence variants was considered likely to be a technical artifact of the sequencing pipeline. Immune exposure information for the cohort was limited to CMV serostatus. The earlier analysis of about 600 of the donors excluded roughly 17 rarely observed V segments, including chromosome 9 orphons, because counts were too low. The study gave a list of about 160 TCR beta chains associated with cytomegalovirus. A further reported finding was that TCR beta sequences accurately predicted the HLA-A and HLA-B alleles for most subjects in the first cohort. The classifier was reported to diagnose cytomegalovirus status with high specificity and sensitivity in both the original and validation cohorts. Because HLA typing was unavailable for some donors at each locus, only the typed subset was used in association tests. This cohort had only TCR beta chains sequenced, and the lack of alpha or paired-chain data limited which features could be detected. Assigning TCR associations to individual alleles was difficult when HLA alleles, especially DR and DQ, strongly co-occurred. According to the authors, the approach could potentially be generalized to other disease states and immunological phenotypes. In a later analysis, TCR association rates were found to vary across HLA loci, with the most associated TCRs seen for DRB1 alleles and the fewest for HLA-C alleles. Correlated functional status among segregating V segments might reflect linkage disequilibrium, but an unknown experimental factor could not be ruled out. In vitro tests confirmed that a few of the cytomegalovirus-associated TCR beta chains recognize cytomegalovirus antigens. Most TCR sequences were seen in very few donors, while some public TCRs were found in many individuals. In an earlier analysis of about 540 of the donors, most TCR beta V segments were observed in productive rearrangements about 90% or about 30% of the time, broadly matching IMGT annotations. A later analysis reported that several top co-occurrence clusters appeared linked to parvovirus B19, influenza, CMV and Epstein-Barr virus. In a later genetic analysis, fewer N-insertions in productive TCRs were reported among donors in an Asian-associated ancestry cluster than the roughly 700-donor mean. A later genetic analysis associated a missense DCLRE1C variant with V-gene and J-gene trimming of TCR beta chains, and an independent cohort replicated the association.

The protocol used for the library was the immunoSEQ multiplex PCR assay. For the multiplex PCR, a mixture combining 60 forward primers for TCR Vbeta segments and 13 reverse primers for TCR Jbeta segments was used. Amplification of the CDR3 region of rearranged TCR beta genes was performed with a multiplex PCR assay on genomic DNA. On the Illumina HiSeq System, the amplified TCR beta libraries were sequenced as 87-base-pair reads. Under the source paper's analysis protocol: A later analysis tallied tens of millions of unique TCR beta chains across the roughly 610 repertoires, and roughly 11 million of those chains were shared by two or more donors. Raw reads were error-corrected and collapsed into unique sequences with a nearest-neighbor algorithm that merged closely related sequences to remove PCR and sequencing errors. CDR3 sequences were aligned to IMGT reference sequences to assign V, D and J gene segments. Each retained sequence needed at least a six-nucleotide match to both a V gene segment and a J gene segment. A rearrangement counted as productive if the CDR3 had no stop codons and remained in frame with V and J, and every other rearrangement counted as non-productive. Following IMGT convention, CDR3 was defined as the stretch from the second conserved V-encoded cysteine to the conserved J-encoded phenylalanine. The earlier analysis of more than 450 of the donors excluded sequences that lacked an unambiguous match to a single V gene segment. An earlier analysis of a few hundred of the donors called V segments functional above 56.7% productive rearrangements and segregating when the between-donor standard deviation exceeded 5%. To diagnose cytomegalovirus status from the catalog of TCR beta chain sequences, a statistical classification framework was built. In a later analysis, V and J genes were assigned by comparing TCR nucleotide sequences against IMGT/GENE-DB human TR gene sequences. Using the TCRdist pipeline, a later analysis assigned CDR3 sequences along with most-parsimonious VDJ recombination scenarios. In a later analysis, every TCR beta chain was defined by the combination of its CDR3 amino acid sequence and its V-gene family, and reads without a unique V-gene family were dropped. In a later analysis, approximately 590 highly shared, low-generation-probability nucleotide sequences were removed to address suspected cross-contamination and a sequencing artifact. In a later analysis, a clonal expansion index for each public chain was calculated from normalized within-repertoire ranks of inferred template counts. In a later analysis, generation probabilities were computed using a VDJ recombination model fitted to out-of-frame rearrangements, and the results were checked against IGoR. A later analysis scored TCR-TCR, TCR-HLA and TCR-CMV co-occurrence with hypergeometric tests, applying a repertoire-size bias correction to TCR pairs. In a later analysis, false discovery rates were estimated by permuting HLA or CMV assignments 20 times. In a later analysis, co-occurring TCRs were grouped using DBSCAN, and TCRdist sequence similarity was added for clustering within HLA-allele-positive subsets. For co-occurrence clustering, repertoires with fewer than 30,000 or more than 120,000 public chains were excluded, along with five repertoires with anomalous nucleotide sharing. Sourced from immuneACCESS, this table was stored by TCRdb with only in-frame sequences that have V and J called. A share of the clones is absent; for the studies checked, an unresolved V gene accounts for under half, and the remainder has no known explanation. From that table come the V and J calls and clone size; the DNA was used to work out D and trimming. The sample includes about 120,000 clones, with less than 10% observed a single time. About 6% of the sample rests with the top ten.

In total, over 600 healthy bone marrow donors made up the cohort. At the time of sampling, every cohort member was nominally healthy, though immune exposures that went unrecorded were likely present. The donor tested CMV seropositive and was one of the 289 seropositive cohort members. Each donor provided a peripheral blood sample, and peripheral blood mononuclear cells were used for TCR beta sequencing. The Qiagen DNeasy Blood Extraction Kit was used to extract genomic DNA from the blood cell samples. This clone was seen a handful of times. The antigen this receptor binds is unknown. Per-nucleotide qualities are absent, and no much larger clonotype sits a single base away. Source material: PBMCs. The sequence came from a woman aged 40 to 50 in good health and CMV-seropositive.

The CDR3 is CASSTGLIYGYTF. The sequenced DNA is TGTGCCAGCAGTACAGGATTAATCTATGGCTACACCTTC. The chain couples TRBV2 to TRBJ1-2; the best D guess is TRBD1, with 5 bases matching. V gives up 5 bases and J gives up 4 bases, and the segment between their germline ends measures 11 bases. CDR1 and CDR2 (SNHLY, FYNNEI) derive from the germline V gene. From the cysteine through the phenylalanine, the CDR3 covers 13 amino acids. The sequence is cut down to CDR3 DNA, 39 bases in frame from base 1.